Presented here are 7 T cell receptor beta chains from one specimen sequenced in a study of T cells in Graves' hyperthyroidism and ophthalmopathy. Template material for amplifying TCR beta CDR3 regions consisted of RNA transcripts. HTBI primers drove first-round RT-PCR of the TCR CDR3. One entry per CDR3 protein results from TCRdb running MiXCR on the multiplex PCR reads. Of hundreds of thousands of distinct CDR3 sequences listed, approximately 42% are singletons. The sequenced sample consisted of peripheral blood or thyroid tissue (not recorded which). These receptors all come from an adult man with Graves' disease, either hyperthyroidism or ophthalmopathy (not recorded which).

The table lists this clonotype with many counts. The rearrangement uses TRBV12-3 or TRBV12-4 and TRBJ1-1; D is unclear. V gave up 7 bases and J gave up 4 bases, with 13 bases separating them. CDR3 length: 13 residues. Written as DNA, the CDR3 is TGTGCCAGCACCGTAACTCGGGGCACTGAAGCTTTCTTT. Its translation is CASTVTRGTEAFF.

The chain has TRBV2 and TRBJ1-4; D is perhaps TRBD1 (5 bases). Trimming left V 0 bases short and J 6 bases short, with 8 bases between. Germline V gene sequence: CDR1 SNHLY, CDR2 FYNNEI. The CDR3 has 14 amino acids. As DNA, the CDR3 is TGTGCCAGCAGTGAAGCCGACAGCTATGAAAAACTGTTTTTT. It encodes CASSEADSYEKLFF.

This clonotype was recorded a few times. This chain joins TRBV29-1 and TRBJ1-2; 8 nucleotides align to TRBD1. Germline values: CDR1 SQVTM, CDR2 ANQGSEA. The CDR3 is 13 amino acids. Losses at the gene ends were 8 bases for V and 2 bases for J; bases not matched to a gene: 7. Here the CDR3 reads CSSGQGRNYGYTF. CDR3 nucleotides: TGCAGCTCTGGACAGGGACGGAACTATGGCTACACCTTC.

This clonotype was picked up a small number of times. A much larger clone lies one base from this, so it may be a read error. The genes are TRBV7-9 and TRBJ1-1, with D hard to call. Looked up from germline, CDR1 is SEHNR and CDR2 is FQNEAQ (reference sequence). This CDR3 comprises 13 residues. V shed 5 bases and J shed 3 bases, with 10 bases lying between them. Here the CDR3 DNA reads TGTGCCAGCAGCCAGGACGGGGACACTGAAGCTTTCTTT. This codes for CASSQDGDTEAFF.

The V call is TRBV29-1, the J call TRBJ2-7, with 9 bases aligning to TRBD1. After removal of 0 bases from V and 6 bases from J, the junction contained 9 bases not matched to a gene. The CDR3 length is 15 residues. Per the germline V gene, CDR1 is SQVTM and CDR2 is ANQGSEA. CDR3 sequence: CSVEEWGQGSSEQYF. The CDR3 nucleotides read TGCAGCGTTGAAGAATGGGGACAGGGTAGCTCCGAGCAGTACTTC.

In its sample, this clonotype was seen many times. For the CDR3, the DNA is TGTGCCAGCAGCTCCCTCGGGGGGGCAGGGGATAATTCACCCCTCCACTTT. Protein product: CASSSLGGAGDNSPLHF. The V call is TRBV7-9, the J call TRBJ1-6, with a possible D match to TRBD1 (6 bases). This CDR3 has 17 amino acids. CDR1 is SEHNR and CDR2 is FQNEAQ in the germline V gene (reference sequence). Trimming removed 4 bases from V and 5 bases from J, with 18 bases in between.

Concerning this clonotype: A much larger clone lies one base from this, so it may be a read error. The chain couples TRBV10-3 to TRBJ1-5; D is uncertain. Germline-derived CDR1 and CDR2 are ENHRY and SYGVKD. The V end lost 4 bases, the J end lost 6 bases, and 22 bases lay between the germline ends. The CDR3 extends over 17 amino acids. CDR3 loop: CAISGSMAGNRAQPQHF. The DNA for the CDR3 is TGTGCCATCAGTGGGTCAATGGCGGGGAATCGGGCTCAGCCCCAGCATTTT.